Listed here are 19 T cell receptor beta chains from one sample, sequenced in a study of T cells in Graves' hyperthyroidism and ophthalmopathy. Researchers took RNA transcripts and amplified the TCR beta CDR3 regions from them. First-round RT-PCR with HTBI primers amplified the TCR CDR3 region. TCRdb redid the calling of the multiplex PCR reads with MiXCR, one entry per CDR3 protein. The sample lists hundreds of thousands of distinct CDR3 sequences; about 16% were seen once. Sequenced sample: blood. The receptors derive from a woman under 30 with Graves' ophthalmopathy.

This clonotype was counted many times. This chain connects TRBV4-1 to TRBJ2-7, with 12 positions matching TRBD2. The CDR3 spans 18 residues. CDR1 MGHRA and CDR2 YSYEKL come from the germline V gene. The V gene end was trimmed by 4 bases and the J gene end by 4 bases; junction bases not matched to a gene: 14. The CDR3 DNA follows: TGCGCCAGCAGCCCCAGTCCAGGACTAGCGGGGACCCAGTACGAGCAGTACTTC. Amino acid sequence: CASSPSPGLAGTQYEQYF.

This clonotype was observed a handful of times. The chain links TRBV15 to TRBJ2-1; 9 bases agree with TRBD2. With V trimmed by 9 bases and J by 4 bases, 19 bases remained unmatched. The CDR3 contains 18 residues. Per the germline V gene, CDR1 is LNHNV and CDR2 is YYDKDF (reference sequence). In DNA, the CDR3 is TGTGCCACAGGGGGTGATAGGGCGGGGGGGCTCCCGTACAATGAGCAGTTCTTC. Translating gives CATGGDRAGGLPYNEQFF.

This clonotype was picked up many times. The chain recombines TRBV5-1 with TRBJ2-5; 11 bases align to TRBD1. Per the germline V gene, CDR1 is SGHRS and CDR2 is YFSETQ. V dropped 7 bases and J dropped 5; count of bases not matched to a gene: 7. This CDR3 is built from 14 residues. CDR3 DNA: TGCGCCAGCGGAAGGACAGGGGGCGAGGAGACCCAGTACTTC. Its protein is CASGRTGGEETQYF.

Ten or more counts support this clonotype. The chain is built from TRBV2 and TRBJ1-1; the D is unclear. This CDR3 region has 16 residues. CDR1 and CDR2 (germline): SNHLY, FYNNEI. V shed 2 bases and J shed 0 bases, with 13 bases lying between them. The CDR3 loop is CASSEQRAVMNTEAFF. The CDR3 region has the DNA TGTGCCAGCAGTGAACAAAGGGCAGTCATGAACACTGAAGCTTTCTTT.

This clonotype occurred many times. CDR3 DNA: TGTGCCAGCAGCTGGGGCGAGTACACCGGGGAGCTGTTTTTT. Protein sequence: CASSWGEYTGELFF. This chain links TRBV3-1 with TRBJ2-2; a possible D gene is TRBD1 (5 bases). CDR1 and CDR2 (germline): LGHDT, YNNKEL (reference sequence). This CDR3 contains 14 residues. The ends were cut back, 5 bases at V and 3 bases at J, with 10 bases in the middle.

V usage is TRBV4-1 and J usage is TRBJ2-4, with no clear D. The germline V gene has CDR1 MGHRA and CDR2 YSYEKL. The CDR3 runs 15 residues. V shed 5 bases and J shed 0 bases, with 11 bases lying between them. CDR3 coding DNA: TGCGCCAGCAGCGCACAGCTACTAGCCAAAAACATTCAGTACTTC. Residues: CASSAQLLAKNIQYF.

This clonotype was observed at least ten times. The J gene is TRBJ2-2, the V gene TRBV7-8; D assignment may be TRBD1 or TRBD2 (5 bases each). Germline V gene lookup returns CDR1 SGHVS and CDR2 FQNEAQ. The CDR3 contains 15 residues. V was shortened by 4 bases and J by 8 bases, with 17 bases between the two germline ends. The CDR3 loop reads CASSSGTALEGELFF. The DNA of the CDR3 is TGTGCCAGCAGCTCCGGGACGGCCTTGGAAGGGGAGCTGTTTTTT.

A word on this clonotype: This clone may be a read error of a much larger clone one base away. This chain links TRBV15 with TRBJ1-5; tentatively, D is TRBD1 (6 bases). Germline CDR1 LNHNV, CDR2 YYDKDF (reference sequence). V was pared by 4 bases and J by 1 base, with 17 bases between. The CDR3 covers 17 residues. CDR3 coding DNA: TGTGCCACCAGCAAAGAGACGACAGGCTGGAGCAATCAGCCCCAGCATTTT. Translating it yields CATSKETTGWSNQPQHF.

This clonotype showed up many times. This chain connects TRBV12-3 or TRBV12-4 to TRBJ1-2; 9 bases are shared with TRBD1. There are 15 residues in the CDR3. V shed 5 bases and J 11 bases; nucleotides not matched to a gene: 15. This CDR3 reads CASSLGQGSNLVYTF. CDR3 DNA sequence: TGTGCCAGCAGTCTCGGACAGGGGAGTAATCTCGTGTACACCTTC.

CDR3 DNA: TGTGCCAGCAGTTACTCGATTGTAGGGACAGGGGGCCCTTACGAGCAGTACTTC. The encoded protein is CASSYSIVGTGGPYEQYF. The rearrangement uses TRBV6-2 or TRBV6-3 and TRBJ2-7; 12 bases are a match to TRBD1. Germline V CDR1 and CDR2: MNHEY, SVGEGT. Trimming took 0 bases from V and 4 from J; bases not matched to a gene: 10. This CDR3 contains 18 residues.

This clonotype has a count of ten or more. The CDR3 reads CASSFRRGAIDRAFF. CDR3 sequence (DNA): TGTGCCAGCAGTTTCCGGAGGGGCGCGATAGATAGAGCTTTCTTT. V usage is TRBV12-3 or TRBV12-4 and J usage is TRBJ1-1; the D gene is possibly TRBD1 (5 bases). V was pared by 3 bases and J by 10 bases, with 21 bases between. This CDR3 comprises 15 residues.

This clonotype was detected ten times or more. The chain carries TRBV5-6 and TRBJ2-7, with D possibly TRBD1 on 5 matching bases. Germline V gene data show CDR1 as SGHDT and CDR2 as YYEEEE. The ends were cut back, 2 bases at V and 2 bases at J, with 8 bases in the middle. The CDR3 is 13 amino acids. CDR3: CASSFATAYEQYF. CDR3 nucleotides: TGTGCCAGCAGCTTCGCGACAGCCTACGAGCAGTACTTC.

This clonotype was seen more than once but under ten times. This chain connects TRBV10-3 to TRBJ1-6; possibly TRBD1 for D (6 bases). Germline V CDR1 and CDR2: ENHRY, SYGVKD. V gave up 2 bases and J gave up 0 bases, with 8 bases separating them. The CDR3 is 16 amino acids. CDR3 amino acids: CAISEQGSSYNSPLHF. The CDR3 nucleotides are TGTGCCATCAGTGAGCAGGGGAGCTCCTATAATTCACCCCTCCACTTT.

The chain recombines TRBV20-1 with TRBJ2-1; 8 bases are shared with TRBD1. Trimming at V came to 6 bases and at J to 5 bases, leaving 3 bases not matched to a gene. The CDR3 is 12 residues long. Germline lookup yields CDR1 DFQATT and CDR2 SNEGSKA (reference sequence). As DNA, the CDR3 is TGCAGTGCCTGGACAGGGAACAATGAGCAGTTCTTC. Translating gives CSAWTGNNEQFF.

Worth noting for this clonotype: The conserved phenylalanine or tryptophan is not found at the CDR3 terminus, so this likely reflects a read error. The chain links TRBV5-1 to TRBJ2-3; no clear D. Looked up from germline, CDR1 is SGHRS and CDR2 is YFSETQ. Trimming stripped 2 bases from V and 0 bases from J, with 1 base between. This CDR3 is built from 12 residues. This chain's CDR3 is CASSLSTDTQYL. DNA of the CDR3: TGCGCCAGCAGCTTAAGCACAGATACGCAGTATCTT.

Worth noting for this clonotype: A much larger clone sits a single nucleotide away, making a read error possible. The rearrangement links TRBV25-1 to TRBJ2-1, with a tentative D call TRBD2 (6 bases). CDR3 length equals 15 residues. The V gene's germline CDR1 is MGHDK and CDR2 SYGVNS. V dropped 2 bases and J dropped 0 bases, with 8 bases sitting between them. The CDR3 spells CASSEDGGSYNEQFF. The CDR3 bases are TGTGCCAGCAGTGAAGACGGGGGCTCCTACAATGAGCAGTTCTTC.

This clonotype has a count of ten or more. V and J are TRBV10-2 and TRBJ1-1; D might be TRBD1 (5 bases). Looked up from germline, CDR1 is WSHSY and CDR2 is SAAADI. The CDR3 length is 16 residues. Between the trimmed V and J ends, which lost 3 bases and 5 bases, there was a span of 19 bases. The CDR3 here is CASSDPGTSPGTEAFF. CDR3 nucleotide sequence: TGCGCCAGCAGTGACCCCGGGACTTCCCCTGGAACTGAAGCTTTCTTT.

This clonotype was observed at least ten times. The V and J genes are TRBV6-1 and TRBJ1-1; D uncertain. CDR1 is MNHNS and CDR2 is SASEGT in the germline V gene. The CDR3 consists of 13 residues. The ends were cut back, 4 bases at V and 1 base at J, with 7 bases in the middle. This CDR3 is CASSVTRNTEAFF. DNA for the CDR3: TGTGCCAGCAGTGTAACAAGGAACACTGAAGCTTTCTTT.

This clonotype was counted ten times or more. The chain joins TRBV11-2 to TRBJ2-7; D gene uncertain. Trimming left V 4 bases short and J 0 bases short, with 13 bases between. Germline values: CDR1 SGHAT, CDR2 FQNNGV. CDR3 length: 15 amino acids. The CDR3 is CASSSRPTYSYEQYF. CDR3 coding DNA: TGTGCCAGCAGCTCCAGGCCTACTTACTCCTACGAGCAGTACTTC.